Each of the 31 T cell receptor beta chains below was sequenced from the same sample in a study of cytomegalovirus exposure and HLA in healthy donors. Use of 60 Vbeta and 13 Jbeta primers characterized the PCR. Clones were sequenced by immunoSEQ multiplex PCR, and TCRdb holds only the in-frame ones, with some missing. Counted here are approximately 140,000 clones, roughly 79% occurring once; the ten biggest clones make up around 3%. The sample taken for sequencing was PBMCs. Source of these receptors: a boy between 2 and 10 years old in good health and CMV-seronegative.

The J gene is TRBJ2-5, the V gene TRBV5-4, with D tentatively TRBD2 (6 bases). The end of the DNA aligns better with TRBJ2-7, so the J call may be wrong. The CDR3 is 14 residues long. CDR1 is SGHNT, CDR2 YYREEE, per germline (reference sequence). The DNA for the CDR3 is TGTGCCAGCAGCGGCGGGACGGCCCGCTACGAGCAGTACTTC. It is translated as CASSGGTARYEQYF.

Here the CDR3 reads CASSRPWASEQYV. The CDR3 bases are TGTGCCAGCAGCAGACCCTGGGCATCCGAGCAGTACGTC. The chain employs TRBV6-1 and TRBJ2-7, with unresolved D. V lost 6 bases, J lost 6 bases, and 15 bases lay in between. This CDR3 spans 13 amino acids. CDR1 is MNHNS, CDR2 SASEGT, per germline.

This clone occurred once. At one end, the junction sequence differs from germline, possibly due to a read error. This chain links TRBV7-9 with TRBJ2-7, with 8 bases lining up with TRBD2. CDR3 length: 16 amino acids. Germline V gives CDR1 SEHNR, CDR2 FQNEAQ (reference sequence). The DNA for the CDR3 is TGTTCCAGCAGCTTAGCCCGGGGGGGTTTTCTCTACGAGCAGTACTTC. Protein: CSSSLARGGFLYEQYF.

This clone was detected a few times. This chain links TRBV27 with TRBJ2-3; D is possibly TRBD2 (5 bases). Trimming took 5 bases from V and 5 from J, leaving 17 bases between them. The CDR3 runs to 15 residues. CDR1 and CDR2 from the germline V gene are MNHEY and SMNVEV (reference sequence). Here the CDR3 reads CASSPKVTIEDTQYF. The CDR3 nucleotides are TGTGCCAGCAGTCCAAAGGTGACTATCGAAGATACGCAGTATTTT.

V gene TRBV4-3 combines with J gene TRBJ2-3; 8 bases match TRBD1. The CDR3 covers 11 residues. Germline V gene sequence: CDR1 LGHNA, CDR2 YSLEER. V dropped 6 bases and J dropped 14; count of bases not matched to a gene: 7. The CDR3 nucleotides are TGCGCCAGCAGTCATACAGGGGGTCTGTATTTT. Translating gives CASSHTGGLYF.

The chain combines TRBV7-2 with TRBJ1-2; D not resolved. Trimming took off 5 bases at V and 6 bases at J, with 13 bases between the two ends. CDR3 length: 13 amino acids. The germline gives CDR1 SGHTA, CDR2 FQGNSA. DNA of the CDR3: TGTGCCAGCAGCCCAAAAATCTATAATGGCTACACCTTC. Protein: CASSPKIYNGYTF.

The CDR3 DNA reads TGTGCCAGCAGCGCGGGGGCGGGGGACCGATCTCACGAGCAGTACTTC. It is translated as CASSAGAGDRSHEQYF. This chain joins TRBV9 and TRBJ2-7; D possibly corresponds to TRBD2 (7 bases). The CDR3 extends over 16 amino acids. CDR1 and CDR2 from the germline V gene are SGDLS and YYNGEE. Trimming stripped 3 bases from V and 5 bases from J, with 21 bases between.

DNA for the CDR3: TGTGCCAGCAGTGAAAGGGCCCGGAGGGAGCAGTACGTC. It translates to CASSERARREQYV. The V call is TRBV2, the J call TRBJ2-7; D is possibly TRBD2 (5 bases). The CDR3 loop spans 13 amino acids. Per germline, CDR1 SNHLY and CDR2 FYNNEI. Trimming pared 2 bases from V and 7 bases from J, leaving 12 bases between.

The chain couples TRBV19 to TRBJ2-3, with D maybe TRBD2 (6 bases). Trimming stripped 5 bases from V and 3 bases from J, with 15 bases between. The V gene's germline CDR1 is LNHDA and CDR2 SQIVND (reference sequence). The length of the CDR3 is 15 residues. The CDR3 region has the DNA TGTGCCAGTAGTCCATCCCTCCGGGGGACAGATACGCAGTATTTT. Protein: CASSPSLRGTDTQYF.

As to this clone: An end of the junction differs from the germline gene, which may be a read error. The same CDR3 is also encoded by other DNA sequences in this sample. The chain is built from TRBV7-6 and TRBJ2-7; possibly TRBD1 for D (6 bases). Germline values: CDR1 SGHVS, CDR2 FNYEAQ. This CDR3 has 15 residues. This chain's CDR3 is CASSFRDKAEYEQYF. CDR3 bases: TGCGCCAGCAGCTTCCGGGACAAGGCCGAATACGAGCAGTACTTC. Based on the CDR3 plus reference TRBV7-6 and TRBJ2-7, the full variable domain is GAGVSQSPRYKVTKRGQDVALRCDPISGHVSLYWYRQALGQGPEFLTYFNYEAQQDKSGLPNDRFSAERPEGSISTLTIQRTEQRDSAMYRCASSFRDKAEYEQYFGPGTRLTVT.

With respect to this clone: One end of the junction fails to match germline, which may point to a read error. This chain joins TRBV7-9 and TRBJ1-2; D gene ambiguous. In germline, CDR1 is SEHNR, CDR2 FQNEAQ (reference sequence). The CDR3 covers 17 residues. CDR3 residues: CSSSFSDEREMQYGYTF. CDR3 nucleotide sequence: TGTTCCAGCAGCTTCTCGGACGAGAGGGAGATGCAATATGGCTACACCTTC.

The rearrangement uses TRBV5-5 and TRBJ1-4; D uncertain. Germline CDR1 and CDR2: SGHKS and YYEKEE (reference sequence). The CDR3 sequence is 16 residues long. V lost 0 bases and J 5 bases, leaving 14 bases between the germline ends. CDR3 loop: CASSLAVTVKNEKLFF. The CDR3 DNA is TGTGCCAGCAGCTTGGCCGTAACAGTCAAGAATGAAAAACTGTTTTTT.

The chain recombines TRBV11-2 with TRBJ2-2, with 10 bases matching TRBD2. The germline gives CDR1 SGHAT, CDR2 FQNNGV. The CDR3 contains 14 residues. The V gene end was trimmed by 5 bases and the J gene end by 8 bases; junction bases not matched to a gene: 5. The CDR3 nucleotides are TGTGCCAGCAGCAATAGCGGGGGGTTAGGGGAGCTGTTTTTT. This translates into CASSNSGGLGELFF.

In DNA form, the CDR3 reads TGTGCCAGCAGTGACAGGGGCACTGAAGCTTTCTTT. Protein: CASSDRGTEAFF. This chain uses TRBV6-4 with TRBJ1-1, with a weak D call TRBD1 (5 bases). Germline-derived CDR1 and CDR2 are MRHNA and SNTAGT. The V end was cut by 2 bases, the J end by 4 bases, with 5 bases between. The CDR3 totals 12 residues.

The V gene is TRBV13, the J gene TRBJ1-3, with D possibly being TRBD1 (5 bases). Trimming removed 6 bases at V and 4 bases at J, with 16 bases between. The CDR3 runs 15 residues. Germline V gene lookup returns CDR1 PRHDT and CDR2 FYEKMQ (reference sequence). Here the CDR3 reads CASSHRGPWGNTIYF. The CDR3 coding sequence is TGTGCCAGCAGTCATAGGGGCCCCTGGGGAAACACCATATATTTT.

A single count supports this clone. The chain combines TRBV4-1 with TRBJ2-3, with a weak D call TRBD1 (6 bases). V was clipped by 0 bases and J by 3 bases, with 22 bases between them. Germline values: CDR1 MGHRA, CDR2 YSYEKL. This CDR3 comprises 19 residues. CDR3 coding DNA: TGCGCCAGCAGCCAAGATCCCCTTCCACAGGGAATCTCGACAGATACGCAGTATTTT. Protein sequence: CASSQDPLPQGISTDTQYF.

The chain couples TRBV15 to TRBJ2-2; D is possibly TRBD2 (7 bases). CDR1 is LNHNV and CDR2 is YYDKDF in the germline V gene (reference sequence). This CDR3 has 14 amino acids. V shed 9 bases and J shed 5 bases, with 16 bases lying between them. CDR3 protein: CATGEGGVTGELFF. The CDR3 DNA is TGTGCCACTGGGGAGGGGGGGGTAACCGGGGAGCTGTTTTTT.

In DNA, the CDR3 is TGTGCCAGCAGCGTAAATCAGGGGAGCTACACCTTC. Encoded protein: CASSVNQGSYTF. This chain connects TRBV9 to TRBJ1-2, with D tentatively TRBD1 (6 bases). Trimming cost V 1 base and J 9 bases, with 10 bases left between them. Germline CDR1 SGDLS, CDR2 YYNGEE. This CDR3 has 12 residues.

In DNA, the CDR3 is TGCGCCAGCAGCCCACTTCCGGAGGACGTACGGCCCAGGACTGAAGCTTTCTTT. Translated, it gives CASSPLPEDVRPRTEAFF. This chain links TRBV4-1 with TRBJ1-1; D uncertain. The V end lost 4 bases, the J end lost 5 bases, and 26 bases lay between the germline ends. Germline CDR1 reads MGHRA; CDR2 reads YSYEKL. The CDR3 loop spans 18 amino acids.

The rearrangement uses TRBV19 and TRBJ2-4; D might be TRBD1 (6 bases). CDR3 length equals 14 residues. The germline V gene has CDR1 LNHDA and CDR2 SQIVND (reference sequence). V lost 5 bases and J lost 4, with 12 bases in between. The CDR3 nucleotides are TGTGCCAGTAGTCCTCGGACAGATAAAAACATTCAGTACTTC. It translates to CASSPRTDKNIQYF.

This clone occurred once. This chain links TRBV15 with TRBJ2-2, with 9 bases fitting TRBD2. J lost 0 bases, V lost 5 bases, and 4 bases had no gene match. Germline CDR1 LNHNV, CDR2 YYDKDF (reference sequence). The CDR3 extends over 16 amino acids. This chain's CDR3 is CATSVRLAANTGELFF. The DNA for the CDR3 is TGTGCCACCAGCGTTCGACTAGCGGCGAACACCGGGGAGCTGTTTTTT.

This chain uses TRBV9 with TRBJ2-1; 8 bases agree with TRBD2. The germline CDR1 and CDR2 sequences are SGDLS and YYNGEE. The CDR3 length is 15 residues. J was trimmed by 7 bases and V by 0 bases; bases with no gene match: 6. The CDR3: CASSVAGGEENEQFF. In DNA form, the CDR3 reads TGTGCCAGCAGCGTAGCGGGAGGGGAGGAAAATGAGCAGTTCTTC.

The rearrangement joins TRBV5-1 to TRBJ2-2, with 8 bases matching TRBD1. The trim removed 3 bases at V and 4 bases at J, leaving 8 bases unmatched. This CDR3 has 16 residues. Germline V gene lookup returns CDR1 SGHRS and CDR2 YFSETQ. This chain's CDR3 is CASSSSGQGGTGELFF. In DNA, the CDR3 is TGCGCCAGCAGCTCCAGCGGACAGGGCGGCACCGGGGAGCTGTTTTTT.

This clone was detected a few times. V and J are TRBV4-1 and TRBJ1-4, with TRBD1 identical over 9 bases. This CDR3 is built from 14 residues. In germline, CDR1 is MGHRA, CDR2 YSYEKL. V shed 4 bases and J 8 bases; nucleotides not matched to a gene: 5. CDR3 region: CASSRDRVREKLFF. CDR3 coding DNA: TGCGCCAGCAGCCGGGACAGGGTCCGGGAAAAACTGTTTTTT.

In this sample, this clone turned up once. The chain links TRBV7-2 to TRBJ1-2, with D tentatively TRBD1 (5 bases). The length of the CDR3 is 12 residues. Germline assignment: CDR1 SGHTA and CDR2 FQGNSA. V gave up 5 bases and J gave up 8 bases, with 12 bases separating them. The CDR3 DNA is TGTGCCAGCAGCGCCGACAAGGGGGGCTACACCTTC. Translated: CASSADKGGYTF.

The V call is TRBV10-3, the J call TRBJ1-3, with TRBD1 as a possible D gene (5 bases). This CDR3 has 13 amino acids. The germline V and J ends were trimmed by 10 bases and 0 bases, with 10 bases remaining between them. Germline V gene data show CDR1 as ENHRY and CDR2 as SYGVKD. The CDR3 is CANSRDSGNTIYF. For the CDR3, the DNA is TGTGCCAACAGCAGGGACTCTGGAAACACCATATATTTT.

This sequence joins TRBV5-1 and TRBJ2-1; D gene ambiguous. Looked up from germline, CDR1 is SGHRS and CDR2 is YFSETQ. This CDR3 region has 16 residues. V dropped 0 bases and J dropped 6 bases, with 16 bases sitting between them. CDR3 DNA: TGCGCCAGCAGCTTGGTGCCAGGTGGGTTTGGCAATGAGCAGTTCTTC. Its translation is CASSLVPGGFGNEQFF.

The rearrangement uses TRBV13 and TRBJ2-5; the match to TRBD2 covers 8 bases. V trimming: 8 bases; J trimming: 5 bases; junction bases outside the gene matches: 7. The V gene's germline CDR1 is PRHDT and CDR2 FYEKMQ (reference sequence). The CDR3 spans 13 residues. The CDR3 DNA reads TGTGCCAGCCAGAGCGGGGGAGGGGAGACCCAGTACTTC. Translating it yields CASQSGGGETQYF.

The chain is built from TRBV4-1 and TRBJ2-3; TRBD2 matches at 8 bases. Germline V gene data show CDR1 as MGHRA and CDR2 as YSYEKL. The V and J ends lost 0 bases and 2 bases, in that order; junction bases with no gene match: 7. This CDR3 is built from 17 residues. As DNA, the CDR3 is TGCGCCAGCAGCCAAGATTTACTAGCGGAGATCACAGATACGCAGTATTTT. Its translation is CASSQDLLAEITDTQYF.

The chain joins TRBV9 to TRBJ1-5, with no clear D. V gave up 1 base and J gave up 2 bases, with 4 bases separating them. In germline, CDR1 is SGDLS, CDR2 YYNGEE. The CDR3 runs to 13 residues. The CDR3 here is CASSVTGNQPQHF. For the CDR3, the DNA is TGTGCCAGCAGCGTAACAGGCAATCAGCCCCAGCATTTT.

The chain employs TRBV27 and TRBJ1-2, with D possibly TRBD1 on 6 matching bases. In germline, CDR1 is MNHEY, CDR2 SMNVEV (reference sequence). CDR3 size: 15 residues. Trimming shortened V by 3 bases and J by 7 bases, and 18 bases separated the two germline ends. The CDR3 DNA sequence: TGTGCCAGCAGTTTCGACACTGCAGGGGCCTCTGGCTACACCTTC. It yields the protein CASSFDTAGASGYTF.